This entry lists 22 T cell receptor beta chains sequenced from one sample in a study of blood T cell repertoires in COVID-19. Sequencing used immunoSEQ multiplex PCR; TCRdb keeps in-frame clones, though not all of them. The sample yields under 350,000 clones, roughly 86% seen once. The specimen sequenced was PBMCs or T cells enriched from blood (not recorded which). These receptors were taken from a woman aged 18-29 years who had recovered from COVID-19.

This rearrangement joins TRBV9 to TRBJ2-5; 7 bases are shared with TRBD1. J lost 0 bases, V lost 0 bases, and 2 bases had no gene match. The CDR3 consists of 15 residues. CDR1 is SGDLS and CDR2 is YYNGEE in the germline V gene. CDR3 DNA sequence: TGTGCCAGCAGCGTAGGGCAGGGGGACCAAGAGACCCAGTACTTC. It is translated as CASSVGQGDQETQYF.

The V call is TRBV2, the J call TRBJ1-5; no definite D call. Germline V gives CDR1 SNHLY, CDR2 FYNNEI. The CDR3 consists of 15 residues. The V end was cut by 3 bases, the J end by 0 bases, with 9 bases between. CDR3 nucleotide sequence: TGTGCCAGCAGTGATTGGCAGAATAGCAATCAGCCCCAGCATTTT. Its translation: CASSDWQNSNQPQHF.

This chain joins TRBV5-1 and TRBJ1-3; 9 bases align to TRBD1. The CDR3 length is 15 residues. Trimming took 8 bases from V and 0 from J; bases not matched to a gene: 6. Germline CDR1 SGHRS, CDR2 YFSETQ. Here the CDR3 DNA reads TGCGCCAGTGGGACAGGGACGAGCTCTGGAAACACCATATATTTT. It is translated as CASGTGTSSGNTIYF. Full variable domain (outside the CDR3, taken from reference TRBV5-1 and TRBJ1-3): KAGVTQTPRYLIKTRGQQVTLSCSPISGHRSVSWYQQTPGQGLQFLFEYFSETQRNKGNFPGRFSGRQFSNSRSEMNVSTLELGDSALYLCASGTGTSSGNTIYFGEGSWLTVV.

The chain carries TRBV15 and TRBJ2-1; TRBD2 might be the D (5 bases). Germline loops: CDR1 LNHNV, CDR2 YYDKDF (reference sequence). Trimming pared 0 bases from V and 8 bases from J, leaving 14 bases between. The CDR3 is made up of 15 amino acids. The CDR3 coding sequence is TGTGCCACCAGCAGAGATTCCCGGGGTTTCGATGAGCAGTTCTTC. Translation gives CATSRDSRGFDEQFF. Combining the CDR3 with reference TRBV15 and TRBJ2-1 gives the whole variable domain DAMVIQNPRYQVTQFGKPVTLSCSQTLNHNVMYWYQQKSSQAPKLLFHYYDKDFNNEADTPDNFQSRRPNTSFCFLDIRSPGLGDTAMYLCATSRDSRGFDEQFFGPGTRLTVL.

The genes are TRBV25-1 and TRBJ2-5, with a tentative D call TRBD1 (6 bases). V was cut by 10 bases and J by 1 base, with 16 bases left in between. The V gene's germline CDR1 is MGHDK and CDR2 SYGVNS. This CDR3 spans 14 amino acids. CDR3 DNA sequence: TGTGCCACAATACCCTCGGACAGCCAAGAGACCCAGTACTTC. It translates to CATIPSDSQETQYF.

The V and J genes are TRBV15 and TRBJ2-1; 11 nucleotides agree with TRBD2. V gave up 3 bases and J gave up 3 bases; unmatched junction bases: 19. Germline lookup yields CDR1 LNHNV and CDR2 YYDKDF (reference sequence). The CDR3 totals 21 residues. CDR3 DNA: TGTGCCACCAGCAGGGTTCCTCTCGTCCTCCCGGGGACTAGCGGCTACAATGAGCAGTTCTTC. Protein: CATSRVPLVLPGTSGYNEQFF.

The rearrangement joins TRBV7-9 to TRBJ2-7; 11 bases align to TRBD2. The CDR3 loop spans 15 amino acids. Germline assignment: CDR1 SEHNR and CDR2 FQNEAQ (reference sequence). Germline trimming cut 3 bases from V and 3 bases from J; bases unmatched to any gene: 4. CDR3 nucleotides: TGTGCCAGCAGCTTTAAGACTAGCGGGAACTACGAGCAGTACTTC. Translation: CASSFKTSGNYEQYF.

This chain uses TRBV3-1 (or the pseudogene TRBV3-2) with TRBJ2-7; the D gene is possibly TRBD2 (5 bases). This CDR3 has 13 amino acids. Germline-derived CDR1 and CDR2 are LGHDT and YNNKEL (reference sequence). The V gene lost 4 bases and the J gene lost 2 bases, with 9 bases spanning the gap. The CDR3 bases are TGTGCCAGCAGCCGGACTGCAGCCTACGAGCAGTACTTC. Its translation: CASSRTAAYEQYF.

The chain is built from TRBV7-2 and TRBJ2-5; 10 positions match TRBD2. Germline-derived CDR1 and CDR2 are SGHTA and FQGNSA. The CDR3 runs to 16 residues. V shed 5 bases, J shed 2 bases, and the junction held 8 bases outside the gene matches. CDR3 in amino acids: CASSVDRTSGQETQYF. The CDR3 DNA follows: TGTGCCAGCAGCGTCGACCGGACTAGCGGACAAGAGACCCAGTACTTC.

The CDR3 here is CASSPGATDTQYF. CDR3 DNA: TGTGCCAGCTCACCGGGGGCCACAGATACGCAGTATTTT. V usage is TRBV18 and J usage is TRBJ2-3; weak D call: TRBD1 (6 bases). The germline V gene has CDR1 KGHSH and CDR2 LQKENI. Trimming left V 3 bases short and J 2 bases short, with 6 bases between. This CDR3 has 13 residues.

The V call is TRBV3-1 (or the pseudogene TRBV3-2), the J call TRBJ2-1; 7 bases agree with TRBD2. The CDR3 loop spans 16 amino acids. V was pared by 0 bases and J by 9 bases, with 11 bases of the junction left unmatched. From germline, CDR1 is LGHDT and CDR2 YNNKEL (reference sequence). The CDR3 nucleotides read TGTGCCAGCAGCCAAGATGGAGCGGGATGGTTCGCTGAGCAGTTCTTC. Translation gives CASSQDGAGWFAEQFF.

The chain is built from TRBV5-1 and TRBJ1-2; D is ambiguous. Trimming stripped 4 bases from V and 6 bases from J, with 10 bases between. Germline CDR1 reads SGHRS; CDR2 reads YFSETQ. The CDR3 totals 12 residues. CDR3 nucleotide sequence: TGCGCCAGCAGCGCCGGGGAGAATGGCTACACCTTC. Its protein product is CASSAGENGYTF.

J is TRBJ2-5 and V is TRBV5-1; 10 positions agree with TRBD2. The V and J ends lost 3 bases and 2 bases, in that order; junction bases with no gene match: 1. Germline V lookup: CDR1 SGHRS, CDR2 YFSETQ. This CDR3 is built from 14 residues. CDR3 in amino acids: CASSSSGGQETQYF. For the CDR3, the DNA is TGCGCCAGCAGCTCTAGCGGGGGTCAAGAGACCCAGTACTTC.

CDR3 sequence (DNA): TGTGCCTGGAGTGGAGGTCTCAATCAGCCCCAGCATTTT. It specifies CAWSGGLNQPQHF. The chain carries TRBV30 and TRBJ1-5; D unresolved. The CDR3 covers 13 residues. The V end lost 1 base, the J end lost 3 bases, and 7 bases lay between the germline ends. Germline CDR1 reads GTSNPN; CDR2 reads SVGIG (reference sequence).

The chain uses TRBV9 and TRBJ2-2; 8 bases line up with TRBD2. With 4 bases clipped from V and 7 bases from J, the junction kept 9 bases outside the gene matches. Germline V gene lookup returns CDR1 SGDLS and CDR2 YYNGEE. The CDR3 length is 15 residues. The chain's CDR3 is CASSPGTSLSGELFF. CDR3 in DNA: TGTGCCAGCAGCCCCGGGACTAGTCTAAGCGGGGAGCTGTTTTTT.

The V call is TRBV5-6, the J call TRBJ2-7; D is uncertain. Trimming stripped 2 bases from V and 0 bases from J, with 3 bases between. Germline CDR1 and CDR2: SGHDT and YYEEEE. This CDR3 spans 12 amino acids. The CDR3 DNA reads as TGTGCCAGCAGCTTCGGCTCCTACGAGCAGTACTTC. It encodes CASSFGSYEQYF.

This clone has more than one count but fewer than ten. V usage is TRBV5-6 and J usage is TRBJ2-2, with D tentatively TRBD2 (6 bases). CDR1 and CDR2 from the germline V gene are SGHDT and YYEEEE. This CDR3 is built from 17 residues. V dropped 4 bases and J dropped 4 bases, with 20 bases sitting between them. The CDR3 loop reads CASSGFGFLEGTGELFF. CDR3 bases: TGTGCCAGCAGCGGGTTTGGATTTCTGGAGGGCACCGGGGAGCTGTTTTTT.

The chain has TRBV10-3 and TRBJ1-1, with 10 bases matching TRBD1. The germline V gene encodes CDR1 ENHRY and CDR2 SYGVKD. Trimming removed 4 bases from V and 4 bases from J; junction bases left unmatched: 6. The length of the CDR3 is 15 residues. The CDR3 region is CAISGGTGEGTEAFF. Written as DNA, the CDR3 is TGTGCCATCAGTGGAGGGACAGGGGAAGGCACTGAAGCTTTCTTT.

Points on this clone: The same CDR3 arises from other DNA sequences in this sample as well. V and J are TRBV7-2 and TRBJ1-5; possibly TRBD1 for D (6 bases). Trimming took 5 bases from V and 7 from J, leaving 12 bases between them. Germline lookup yields CDR1 SGHTA and CDR2 FQGNSA. The CDR3 is 13 residues long. In DNA form, the CDR3 reads TGTGCCAGCAGCGCAGGGGTTCGACAGCCCCAGCATTTT. Its translation: CASSAGVRQPQHF.

This chain uses TRBV7-8 with TRBJ2-3, with 9 bases identical to TRBD2. J gave up 5 bases and V 1 base, and 7 bases lay outside the gene matches. The CDR3 length is 16 residues. Germline loops: CDR1 SGHVS, CDR2 FQNEAQ. CDR3 DNA: TGTGCCAGCAGCTTAGTGGCGGGGGGGCCGATAGATACGCAGTATTTT. As protein: CASSLVAGGPIDTQYF. The full variable domain, its missing parts supplied by reference TRBV7-8 and TRBJ2-3, is GAGVSQSPRYKVAKRGQDVALRCDPISGHVSLFWYQQALGQGPEFLTYFQNEAQLDKSGLPSDRFFAERPEGSVSTLKIQRTQQEDSAVYLCASSLVAGGPIDTQYFGPGTRLTVL.

This rearrangement joins TRBV7-2 to TRBJ1-6; tentatively, D is TRBD1 (6 bases). Germline V lookup: CDR1 SGHTA, CDR2 FQGNSA. V was pared by 5 bases and J by 2 bases, with 16 bases between. The CDR3 is 17 residues long. CDR3: CASSVNRVLTYNSPLHF. CDR3 coding DNA: TGTGCCAGCAGCGTCAACAGGGTTTTGACCTATAATTCACCCCTCCACTTT. Filled out from reference TRBV7-2 and TRBJ1-6, the complete variable domain reads GAGVSQSPSNKVTEKGKDVELRCDPISGHTALYWYRQSLGQGLEFLIYFQGNSAPDKSGLPSDRFSAERTGGSVSTLTIQRTQQEDSAVYLCASSVNRVLTYNSPLHFGNGTRLTVT.

This clone has just a few counts. This chain uses TRBV29-1 with TRBJ2-5, with 8 bases aligning to TRBD2. The V gene's germline CDR1 is SQVTM and CDR2 ANQGSEA. V was pared by 3 bases and J by 7 bases, with 7 bases of the junction left unmatched. CDR3 length: 13 residues. CDR3 loop: CSVETGGIGTQYF. The CDR3 DNA is TGCAGCGTTGAGACGGGAGGGATTGGGACCCAGTACTTC.